The clone carrying this TCR beta chain has a single count. No antigen is known for it. V was trimmed by 4 bases and J by 0 bases, leaving 5 bases between them. The CDR3 contains 13 residues. The germline gives CDR1 LGHDT, CDR2 YNNKEL (reference sequence). Profiled with immunoSEQ multiplex PCR; TCRdb holds only in-frame clones, not every one. The sample lists some 40,000 clones, around 80% occurring once. The data belong to a study of T cell responses to AZD1222 COVID-19 vaccine. Overall study findings and caveats: Recipients of two AZD1222 doses showed rising Spike-specific TCR breadth and depth.

The source material was peripheral blood, sampled on day 0 of AZD1222 vaccination. The chain links TRBV3-1 (or the pseudogene TRBV3-2) to TRBJ2-3; D unresolved. The source of this sequence is an adult in good health. Written as DNA, the CDR3 is TGTGCCAGCAGCCCACCTAGCACAGATACGCAGTATTTT. It codes for CASSPPSTDTQYF.